This is a list of T cell receptor beta chains from one sample in a study of shared clonotypes between healthy human individuals. Method: immunoSEQ multiplex PCR; TCRdb's copy keeps in-frame clones and lacks some. Counted here are 1.5 million to 2.5 million clones, approximately 94% occurring once; the ten biggest clones make up approximately 1.2%. Sequencing was done on a sample of naive CD8+ T cells sorted from blood. Receptors were obtained from a man aged 18 to 29 in good health. Both conserved end residues are part of each CDR3. A D gene is named only where the DNA matches it firmly. Size values are once, few and many counts, or a class for expanded clones, and some rows have none.

v_gene	abundance	d_gene	j_gene	CDR3aa	CDR3nt
TRBV4-1	NA	NA	TRBJ2-7	CASSQELTASSYEQYF	TGCGCCAGCAGCCAAGAACTGACGGCGAGCTCCTACGAGCAGTACTTC
TRBV6-5	NA	TRBD1	TRBJ1-2	CASSYSMGQGGDGYTF	TGTGCCAGCAGTTACTCGATGGGACAGGGAGGGGATGGCTACACCTTC
TRBV2	NA	NA	TRBJ1-5	CASTPPGSNQPQHF	TGTGCCAGCACCCCCCCGGGGAGCAATCAGCCCCAGCATTTT
TRBV6-1	NA	NA	TRBJ1-4	CASSPGIFEKLFF	TGTGCCAGCAGTCCGGGAATTTTTGAAAAACTGTTTTTT
TRBV29-1	NA	TRBD1	TRBJ2-2	CSVRGDRANTGELFF	TGCAGCGTTAGGGGGGACAGGGCGAACACCGGGGAGCTGTTTTTT
TRBV6-6	NA	NA	TRBJ1-1	CASSPYRATEAFF	TGTGCCAGCAGCCCATACCGGGCCACTGAAGCTTTCTTT
TRBV4-3	NA	TRBD2	TRBJ2-3	CASSQDLMREGPDTQYF	TGCGCCAGCAGCCAAGATCTAATGCGGGAGGGCCCCGATACGCAGTATTTT
TRBV6-5	NA	NA	TRBJ1-5	CASSYTGGDQPQHF	TGTGCCAGCAGCTACACCGGGGGCGATCAGCCCCAGCATTTT
TRBV2	NA	NA	TRBJ1-5	CASSDSQQGGMLDQPQHF	TGTGCCAGCAGTGACAGCCAGCAGGGCGGAATGCTGGATCAGCCCCAGCATTTT
TRBV7-2	NA	NA	TRBJ2-7	CASSPSFERNIYEQYF	TGTGCCAGCAGCCCGTCCTTTGAGCGGAACATCTACGAGCAGTACTTC
TRBV28	NA	NA	TRBJ1-1	CATGVGTEAFF	TGTGCCACAGGAGTGGGTACTGAAGCTTTCTTT
TRBV28	once	NA	TRBJ2-2	CASSLRQEVPGELFF	TGTGCCAGCAGTTTGAGACAGGAGGTCCCCGGGGAGCTGTTTTTT
TRBV5-8	NA	NA	TRBJ2-7	CASSSGVGQLYYEQYF	TGTGCCAGCAGCTCGGGGGTAGGACAGCTTTATTACGAGCAGTACTTC
TRBV30	NA	NA	TRBJ1-2	CAWASYGAYGYTF	TGTGCCTGGGCCTCATACGGAGCTTATGGCTACACCTTC
TRBV14	once	NA	TRBJ2-7	CASSQVSEIYEQYF	TGTGCCAGCAGCCAGGTGTCAGAAATCTACGAGCAGTACTTC
TRBV13	NA	NA	TRBJ1-1	CASTHDNTEAFF	TGTGCCAGCACCCACGATAACACTGAAGCTTTCTTT
TRBV25-1	NA	NA	TRBJ2-7	CASSESSYEQYF	TGTGCCAGCAGTGAATCGAGCTACGAGCAGTACTTC
TRBV28	NA	TRBD2	TRBJ2-5	CASSQAGGQETQYF	TGTGCCAGCAGCCAAGCGGGGGGGCAAGAGACCCAGTACTTC